Listed below are T cell receptor beta chains from one sample, sequenced in a study of blood T cells in healthy people across ages. MiXCR, applied by TCRdb to the 5' RACE reads, yields one record per CDR3 protein. The table has about 1.6 million distinct CDR3 sequences, approximately 32% seen once. The sample was blood. Every receptor here comes from a woman aged 25-40 years in good health. The CDR3 runs from the conserved cysteine through the conserved F or W. Fields, in order: J gene, clone size, V gene, D gene, CDR3 DNA, CDR3 protein. D genes are given only for firm matches. Clone size is shown for a subset of rows, as once, few, many or a class of expanded clone.

>TRBJ2-1|once|TRBV6-1|TRBD2
TGTGCCAGCAGTGAAGTCGCGCGCGGGAGGGCGAATGAGCAGTTCTTC
CASSEVARGRANEQFF
>TRBJ2-5|many|TRBV29-1|.
TGCAGCCTACTGACAGCCTCAGAGACCCAGTACTTC
CSLLTASETQYF
>TRBJ2-5|many|TRBV6-2/TRBV6-3|.
TGTGCCAGCAGTTCGGGCGGCGAGGCGGAGACCCAGTACTTC
CASSSGGEAETQYF
>TRBJ2-1|.|TRBV15|.
TGTGCCACCAGCAGAGGGGAGAGAGAGCAGTTCTTC
CATSRGEREQFF
>TRBJ1-2|.|TRBV3-1|.
TGTGCCAGCAGCAAATACCGGGACACTTCCTATGGCTACACCTTC
CASSKYRDTSYGYTF
>TRBJ1-5|.|TRBV10-3|TRBD1
TGTGCCACGTCCTGGACAGGGGTCAATCAGCCCCAGCATTTT
CATSWTGVNQPQHF
>TRBJ1-2|few|TRBV29-1|TRBD1
TGCAGCCCGGGACAGGGGCTCTATGGCTACACCTTC
CSPGQGLYGYTF
>TRBJ2-7|.|TRBV12-3/TRBV12-4|TRBD1
TGTGCCATCCGACAGGGGGCTCACGAGCAGTACTTC
CAIRQGAHEQYF
>TRBJ2-1|.|TRBV2|TRBD2
TGTGCCAGCAGTGAAGGGACTAGTGCCAATGAGCAGTTCTTC
CASSEGTSANEQFF
>TRBJ2-1|.|TRBV5-6|.
TGTGCCAGCAGCTCTAGGCCACTAGAGACCCTTTACAATGAGCAGTTCTTC
CASSSRPLETLYNEQFF
>TRBJ2-1|.|TRBV6-6|.
TGTGCCAGCAGTCGTCCGCAGGGACGGGACAATGAGCAGTTCTTC
CASSRPQGRDNEQFF
>TRBJ2-3|few|TRBV12-3/TRBV12-4|.
TGTGCCAGCAGTTATGACAAAACAGATACGCAGTATTTT
CASSYDKTDTQYF
>TRBJ2-1|.|TRBV15|TRBD2
TGTGCCACCAGCAGAGACGCCGGACTAGCGGAGCAGTTCTTC
CATSRDAGLAEQFF
>TRBJ2-5|.|TRBV2|TRBD2
TGTGCCAGCAGTGGGGGACTAGCGGGACTAACGGAGACCCAGTACTTC
CASSGGLAGLTETQYF
>TRBJ2-7|.|TRBV14|.
TGTGCCAGCAGCCAGGAGGGGAGCACCTACCTCGAGCAGTACTTC
CASSQEGSTYLEQYF
>TRBJ2-5|few|TRBV12-3/TRBV12-4|TRBD2
TGTGCCAGCAGCCGGGAGGGGGAGCGAGAGACCCAGTACTTC
CASSREGERETQYF
>TRBJ1-2|few|TRBV12-3/TRBV12-4|.
TGTGCCAGCAGTTTCGGCGGAAAAAACTATGGCTACACCTTC
CASSFGGKNYGYTF
>TRBJ2-1|.|TRBV18|.
TGTGCCAGCTCACCGGTCGATGAGCAGTTCTTC
CASSPVDEQFF
>TRBJ2-7|.|TRBV7-6|TRBD2
TGTGCCAGCAGCCAGGGCGGACTAGCGGAATACGAGCAGTACTTC
CASSQGGLAEYEQYF
>TRBJ2-7|.|TRBV2|.
TGTGCCAGCAAAAACCCATCGGGTAGTAGCGACGAGCAGTACTTC
CASKNPSGSSDEQYF
>TRBJ2-5|.|TRBV10-1|TRBD2
TGCGCCAGCAGCGGACTAGTAAGAGAGACCCAGTACTTC
CASSGLVRETQYF
>TRBJ1-2|few|TRBV7-9|.
TGTGCCAGCAGCGACATGGACTATGGCTACACCTTC
CASSDMDYGYTF
>TRBJ2-3|.|TRBV3-1|TRBD2
TGTGCCAGCAGTCGGACTAGCGGGGTAATTGGCACAGATACGCAGTATTTT
CASSRTSGVIGTDTQYF
>TRBJ1-2|.|TRBV12-3/TRBV12-4|TRBD1
TGTGCCAGCAGCACCTGGGACAGGCGTTCACTTTATGGCTACACCTTC
CASSTWDRRSLYGYTF
>TRBJ2-1|.|TRBV7-9|TRBD2
TGTGCCAGCAGCCTTAGCGGGGGGGTTAATGAGCAGTTCTTC
CASSLSGGVNEQFF